A single sample gave rise to the 12 T cell receptor beta chains below, sequenced in a study of T cell repertoires in cytomegalovirus infection. TCRdb called the reads again in MiXCR, with one record for every CDR3 protein. The sample comprises a few hundred thousand distinct CDR3 sequences, roughly 43% of which are singletons, and over 45% rests with the top ten. What these receptors recognize is not known. Sequenced here: cultured PBMCs, sampled from culture after CMV antigen stimulation. The source of these receptors is a human donor in good health (CMV status not recorded). Some clones in this sample may be carry-over from other donors' samples.

The sample holds a few counts of this clonotype. This rearrangement joins TRBV4-1 to TRBJ1-1; TRBD1 matches at 7 bases. CDR3 length: 16 amino acids. With V trimmed by 5 bases and J by 5 bases, 14 bases remained unmatched. Germline lookup yields CDR1 MGHRA and CDR2 YSYEKL. The CDR3 reads CASSTTGQGGRTEAFF. The DNA for the CDR3 is TGCGCCAGCAGCACCACTGGGCAGGGGGGGAGAACTGAAGCTTTCTTT.

V and J are TRBV7-9 and TRBJ1-1; D remains unclear. V dropped 2 bases and J dropped 1 base, with 11 bases sitting between them. Germline CDR1 is SEHNR and CDR2 is FQNEAQ (reference sequence). The CDR3 loop spans 15 amino acids. Here the CDR3 DNA reads TGTGCCAGCAGCTTAATCCCAGACTCGAACACTGAAGCTTTCTTT. Translated: CASSLIPDSNTEAFF.

The chain links TRBV7-2 to TRBJ2-5; no clear D. Germline CDR1 reads SGHTA; CDR2 reads FQGNSA. This CDR3 comprises 15 residues. Trimming pared 4 bases from V and 2 bases from J, leaving 14 bases between. CDR3 loop: CASSSTGRIQETQYF. In DNA, the CDR3 is TGTGCCAGCAGCTCTACTGGCAGGATACAAGAGACCCAGTACTTC.

This clonotype appeared a few times. This chain connects TRBV20-1 to TRBJ2-3; D is perhaps TRBD1 (5 bases). The CDR3 loop spans 14 amino acids. Germline assignment: CDR1 DFQATT and CDR2 SNEGSKA (reference sequence). V was cut by 6 bases and J by 2 bases, with 15 bases left in between. The CDR3 nucleotides read TGCAGTGCCTTCGTTGGTGGGGCCACAGATACGCAGTATTTT. Translation gives CSAFVGGATDTQYF.

This clonotype was counted between two and nine times. The rearrangement uses TRBV7-6 and TRBJ1-2, with TRBD1 as a possible D gene (5 bases). CDR3 length equals 15 residues. V was trimmed by 6 bases and J by 3 bases, leaving 17 bases between them. Germline CDR1 is SGHVS and CDR2 is FNYEAQ. The CDR3 is CASRSGRSSYYGYTF. For the CDR3, the DNA is TGTGCCAGCAGGTCGGGACGGAGTTCCTACTATGGCTACACCTTC.

The chain employs TRBV10-3 and TRBJ2-1; a weak D match, TRBD1 (6 bases). The CDR3 consists of 14 residues. CDR1 is ENHRY, CDR2 SYGVKD, per germline. V lost 5 bases, J lost 3 bases, and 11 bases lay in between. CDR3 DNA: TGTGCCATCAGTTCTAGGGGGTTCTACAATGAGCAGTTCTTC. This translates into CAISSRGFYNEQFF.

The sample holds a few counts of this clonotype. This chain links TRBV7-6 with TRBJ2-1; 8 nucleotides agree with TRBD2. CDR3 length: 15 residues. CDR1 and CDR2 (germline): SGHVS, FNYEAQ. J lost 4 bases, V lost 6 bases, and 8 bases had no gene match. DNA for the CDR3: TGTGCCAGCAGAGAGTTAGCGGGACCATACAATGAGCAGTTCTTC. As protein: CASRELAGPYNEQFF. Supplemented by reference TRBV7-6 and TRBJ2-1, the full variable domain reads GAGVSQSPRYKVTKRGQDVALRCDPISGHVSLYWYRQALGQGPEFLTYFNYEAQQDKSGLPNDRFSAERPEGSISTLTIQRTEQRDSAMYRCASRELAGPYNEQFFGPGTRLTVL.

The V call is TRBV27, the J call TRBJ1-1; D ambiguous. The V and J ends lost 6 bases and 1 base respectively, with 12 bases between them. Germline V lookup: CDR1 MNHEY, CDR2 SMNVEV (reference sequence). This CDR3 comprises 14 residues. CDR3 bases: TGTGCCAGCAGAACACCCTCGCGGAACACTGAAGCTTTCTTT. It specifies CASRTPSRNTEAFF.

This clonotype was detected a few times. The rearrangement links TRBV7-9 to TRBJ1-1, with 7 bases that match TRBD1. CDR1 and CDR2 from the germline V gene are SEHNR and FQNEAQ (reference sequence). V was clipped by 7 bases and J by 5 bases; unmatched bases: 16. This CDR3 has 16 amino acids. The CDR3 DNA is TGTGCCAGCATCGAAACGGTGGTCAGGGGGGATACTGAAGCTTTCTTT. Translated: CASIETVVRGDTEAFF.

The chain couples TRBV7-3 to TRBJ2-1, with D uncertain. The V and J ends lost 2 bases and 6 bases respectively, with 17 bases between them. This CDR3 contains 16 residues. Germline values: CDR1 SGHTA, CDR2 FQGTGA. The CDR3 sequence: CASSLASGGYPNEQFF. The CDR3, as DNA: TGTGCCAGCAGCTTAGCGTCGGGCGGCTACCCCAATGAGCAGTTCTTC.

This sequence joins TRBV6-1 and TRBJ2-1; D is perhaps TRBD1 or TRBD2 (6 bases each). The CDR3 is 14 amino acids. Trimming removed 7 bases from V and 8 bases from J, with 18 bases in between. Germline V gene sequence: CDR1 MNHNS, CDR2 SASEGT. CDR3 sequence (DNA): TGTGCCAGCAAAGGGGGGCCTTTTAGAGATGAGCAGTTCTTC. The encoded protein is CASKGGPFRDEQFF.

This clonotype has just a few counts. The gene calls are TRBV4-1 and TRBJ2-1, with D perhaps matching TRBD2 (6 bases). The CDR3 is made up of 14 amino acids. The germline V gene encodes CDR1 MGHRA and CDR2 YSYEKL. Trimming shortened V by 4 bases and J by 7 bases, and 14 bases separated the two germline ends. For the CDR3, the DNA is TGCGCCAGCAGCCCTTTGACGGGGACTAATGAGCAGTTCTTC. Translated: CASSPLTGTNEQFF.